Below are 13 T cell receptor beta chains sequenced from a single sample in a study of blood T cell repertoires in COVID-19. The table came from immunoSEQ multiplex PCR; TCRdb's copy has only in-frame clones and leaves some out. The table records about 180,000 clones, 88% of them present only once. The specimen was PBMCs or T cells enriched from blood (not recorded which). The receptors were gathered from a woman aged 18-29 years who had recovered from COVID-19.

On this clone itself: The junction and the germline gene differ at one end; a read error may be behind it. The V gene is TRBV7-7, the J gene TRBJ1-6; tentatively, D is TRBD1 (5 bases). The CDR3 has 13 residues. Germline V gives CDR1 SSHAT, CDR2 FNYEAQ (reference sequence). CDR3 amino acids: CASSLGGNSPLHF. CDR3 coding DNA: TGTGCTAGCAGCTTGGGGGGGAATTCACCCCTCCACTTT.

This clone was recorded only once. The V call is TRBV3-1 (or the pseudogene TRBV3-2), the J call TRBJ2-7; the D gene is possibly TRBD1 (6 bases). The CDR3 has 16 residues. V lost 7 bases, J lost 1 base, and 20 bases lay in between. Per germline, CDR1 LGHDT and CDR2 YNNKEL (reference sequence). The CDR3 region is CASMGPGAGVSYEQYF. CDR3 DNA sequence: TGTGCCAGCATGGGCCCTGGGGCAGGGGTGTCCTACGAGCAGTACTTC.

This chain joins TRBV7-9 and TRBJ2-7; D is unclear. The germline V and J ends were trimmed by 10 bases and 5 bases, with 18 bases remaining between them. CDR1 and CDR2 (germline): SEHNR, FQNEAQ (reference sequence). This CDR3 is built from 13 residues. The DNA of the CDR3 is TGTGCCATCGTTCGGTCCTCAGGTGACGAGCAGTACTTC. It yields the protein CAIVRSSGDEQYF.

This chain connects TRBV18 to TRBJ1-5; possible D gene TRBD1, 5 bases. This CDR3 is built from 18 residues. Germline V gives CDR1 KGHSH, CDR2 LQKENI. V was trimmed by 5 bases and J by 5 bases, leaving 25 bases between them. For the CDR3, the DNA is TGTGCCAGCTCAGCCCAGGGTCTTGGCGGCTGGGAGGATCAGCCCCAGCATTTT. Translating it yields CASSAQGLGGWEDQPQHF.

In its sample, this clone was seen once. The chain links TRBV18 to TRBJ2-7; 15 nucleotides align to TRBD2. The CDR3 is 16 amino acids. In germline, CDR1 is KGHSH, CDR2 LQKENI. V gave up 3 bases and J gave up 5 bases; unmatched junction bases: 5. The CDR3 region is CASSPGTSGRRNEQYF. CDR3 nucleotide sequence: TGTGCCAGCTCACCCGGGACTAGCGGGAGGAGGAACGAGCAGTACTTC.

The rearrangement uses TRBV6-2 or TRBV6-3 and TRBJ2-1; 14 nucleotides agree with TRBD2. V trimming: 4 bases; J trimming: 0 bases; junction bases outside the gene matches: 14. From germline, CDR1 is MNHEY and CDR2 SVGEGT. This CDR3 region has 21 residues. CDR3 in amino acids: CASSFPIETSGGESSYNEQFF. CDR3 DNA: TGTGCCAGCAGTTTCCCAATTGAGACTAGCGGGGGGGAAAGCTCCTACAATGAGCAGTTCTTC.

The V and J genes are TRBV6-5 and TRBJ2-7; 7 bases match TRBD1. V was clipped by 7 bases and J by 3 bases; unmatched bases: 6. CDR1 and CDR2 from the germline V gene are MNHEY and SVGAGI. CDR3 length equals 13 residues. The CDR3 DNA is TGTGCCAGCACACGACAGGGCGGCTACGAGCAGTACTTC. Translated: CASTRQGGYEQYF.

This clone was found a few times. This chain joins TRBV7-2 and TRBJ1-5; 8 positions agree with TRBD1. There are 16 residues in the CDR3. CDR1 and CDR2 from the germline V gene are SGHTA and FQGNSA. J lost 0 bases, V lost 8 bases, and 9 bases had no gene match. The CDR3 sequence is CASGESGQDSNQPQHF. The CDR3 DNA reads TGTGCCAGCGGAGAATCGGGACAGGATAGCAATCAGCCCCAGCATTTT.

The genes are TRBV19 and TRBJ2-7; a possible D gene is TRBD2 (5 bases). The V end was cut by 4 bases, the J end by 3 bases, with 10 bases between. This CDR3 is built from 13 residues. Germline-derived CDR1 and CDR2 are LNHDA and SQIVND (reference sequence). CDR3 loop: CASSKLSGYEQYF. In DNA form, the CDR3 reads TGTGCCAGTAGTAAACTAAGCGGCTACGAGCAGTACTTC.

The CDR3 protein is CASSLGRFNNSPLHF. The DNA for the CDR3 is TGTGCCAGCAGTTTAGGCCGATTTAATAATTCACCCCTCCACTTT. V gene TRBV28 combines with J gene TRBJ1-6; the D is unclear. Germline V lookup: CDR1 MDHEN, CDR2 SYDVKM. This CDR3 has 15 amino acids. Trimming stripped 2 bases from V and 5 bases from J, with 10 bases between.

The CDR3 DNA is TGTGCCAGCAGTTACGTCGGGGGAGCCACAGATACGCAGTATTTT. Encoded protein: CASSYVGGATDTQYF. V and J are TRBV6-5 and TRBJ2-3; tentatively, D is TRBD2 (6 bases). This CDR3 region has 15 residues. Germline V gives CDR1 MNHEY, CDR2 SVGAGI. V lost 2 bases, J lost 2 bases, and 11 bases lay in between.

V usage is TRBV7-2 and J usage is TRBJ1-1, with TRBD1 identical over 7 bases. With 6 bases clipped from V and 4 bases from J, the junction kept 5 bases outside the gene matches. There are 13 residues in the CDR3. Germline values: CDR1 SGHTA, CDR2 FQGNSA. The chain's CDR3 is CASSFRGRTEAFF. The CDR3 region has the DNA TGTGCCAGCAGTTTTAGGGGGCGCACTGAAGCTTTCTTT.

This clone has a handful of counts. V is TRBV4-2 and J is TRBJ1-2, with D perhaps TRBD1 (5 bases). CDR3 size: 17 residues. Germline V gene lookup returns CDR1 LGHNA and CDR2 YNFKEQ. Deletions cut 4 bases from V and 4 bases from J, with 22 bases between. CDR3 sequence (DNA): TGTGCCAGCAGCCTCAACGCTGGGGGATGGGAGGGCTATGGCTACACCTTC. Its protein product is CASSLNAGGWEGYGYTF.